These 21 T cell receptor beta chains were all obtained from the same sample, sequenced in a study of CD8+CD57+ T cells in acquired aplastic anemia. TCR beta VDJ and CDR3 were profiled, and genomic DNA was the template. TCRdb passed the reads through MiXCR, listing each CDR3 protein once. The sample consists of around 430,000 distinct CDR3 sequences, around 30% of them appearing once. Individuals selected for sequencing had exhibited CD8+CD57+ cell expansion on flow cytometry. The sample comprised sorted CD4+, CD8+, or CD8+CD57+ T cells (not recorded which) from PBMCs. Receptors originate from a human donor with aplastic anemia.

The J gene is TRBJ1-1, the V gene TRBV19; no definite D call. Per germline, CDR1 LNHDA and CDR2 SQIVND (reference sequence). V lost 5 bases, J lost 4 bases, and 17 bases lay in between. The CDR3 is made up of 15 amino acids. Here the CDR3 reads CASSPPGPVPTEAFF. CDR3 nucleotides: TGTGCCAGTAGTCCGCCCGGGCCCGTCCCCACTGAAGCTTTCTTT.

This clonotype was counted only a few times. The V call is TRBV12-3 or TRBV12-4, the J call TRBJ1-6, with 7 positions matching TRBD1. V lost 3 bases and J lost 6; bases outside the gene matches: 14. CDR3 length equals 18 residues. The CDR3 reads CASSFRTGGMSPNSPLHF. CDR3 sequence (DNA): TGTGCCAGCAGTTTTCGGACAGGCGGTATGTCACCTAATTCACCCCTCCACTTT.

As concerns this clonotype: Germline and junction disagree at one end, which may indicate a read error. The chain is built from TRBV20-1 and TRBJ2-7; D unclear. The CDR3 sequence is 11 residues long. Per germline, CDR1 DFQATT and CDR2 SNEGSKA (reference sequence). CDR3 protein: CSATQTYAQYF. CDR3 DNA sequence: TGCAGTGCTACTCAAACCTACGCGCAGTACTTC.

This clonotype was observed many times. The chain has TRBV10-1 and TRBJ1-5; D unclear. The CDR3 totals 13 residues. V lost 4 bases and J lost 4, with 8 bases in between. Germline V gives CDR1 WNHNN, CDR2 SYGVQD (reference sequence). The CDR3 DNA reads as TGCGCCAGCAGTGGAGGAGATAATCAGCCCCAGCATTTT. It encodes CASSGGDNQPQHF.

The rearrangement joins TRBV20-1 to TRBJ2-7, with 12 bases aligning to TRBD2. Unmatched junction bases numbered 14, after V lost 5 bases and J lost 0 bases. Germline CDR1 reads DFQATT; CDR2 reads SNEGSKA (reference sequence). The CDR3 spans 18 residues. The CDR3 DNA is TGCAGTGCTCACGTCGGGACTAGCGGGTTTTTAAGCTCCTACGAGCAGTACTTC. Its protein is CSAHVGTSGFLSSYEQYF.

This clonotype was seen a handful of times. V usage is TRBV6-1 and J usage is TRBJ1-6; TRBD1 aligns across 7 bases. CDR3 length: 15 amino acids. V shed 6 bases and J 8 bases; nucleotides not matched to a gene: 10. Germline V gene sequence: CDR1 MNHNS, CDR2 SASEGT. CDR3 loop: CASSFTGVYDSPLHF. The CDR3, as DNA: TGTGCCAGCAGCTTCACAGGGGTTTACGATTCACCCCTCCACTTT.

Concerning this clonotype: This may arise from a read error, as a much more abundant clone is one base away. The V call is TRBV20-1, the J call TRBJ1-6; D gene unclear. CDR3 length: 14 amino acids. CDR1 and CDR2 from the germline V gene are DFQATT and SNEGSKA (reference sequence). DNA of the CDR3: TGCAGTGCTAGAGGAGGCCTCTATGATTCACCCCTCCACTTT. It yields the protein CSARGGLYDSPLHF.

This clonotype came up a few times. This chain connects TRBV20-1 to TRBJ2-7; a possible D gene is TRBD2 (6 bases). Germline-derived CDR1 and CDR2 are DFQATT and SNEGSKA (reference sequence). Trimming stripped 0 bases from V and 5 bases from J, with 20 bases between. This CDR3 spans 16 amino acids. CDR3 coding DNA: TGCAGTGCTAGAGACCACCGAGGAGGGAATGGGGACGAGCAGTACTTC. This encodes CSARDHRGGNGDEQYF.

This chain joins TRBV4-1 and TRBJ1-6; TRBD1 agrees at 10 bases. V was clipped by 4 bases and J by 10 bases; unmatched bases: 10. The CDR3 has 16 amino acids. CDR1 is MGHRA, CDR2 YSYEKL, per germline. The CDR3 DNA reads as TGCGCCAGCAGCCTAACGAGGGACAGGGGAGGGTCACCCCTCCACTTT. This translates into CASSLTRDRGGSPLHF.

This chain links TRBV12-3 or TRBV12-4 with TRBJ1-5; TRBD1 might be the D (5 bases). The CDR3 spans 16 residues. V was cut by 1 base and J by 6 bases, with 16 bases left in between. In DNA form, the CDR3 reads TGTGCCAGCAGTTTAGGATCGCAGGGAACTAGTCAGCCCCAGCATTTT. Protein product: CASSLGSQGTSQPQHF.

This clonotype was seen ten or more times. This rearrangement joins TRBV20-1 to TRBJ2-1, with D possibly being TRBD1 (5 bases). Germline V lookup: CDR1 DFQATT, CDR2 SNEGSKA (reference sequence). With 0 bases removed from V and 6 bases from J, the gap between germline ends came to 15 bases. The CDR3 consists of 15 residues. The CDR3 DNA follows: TGCAGTGCTAGAGACTGGCAGGGAAGGGTCAATGAGCAGTTCTTC. It is translated as CSARDWQGRVNEQFF.

Comment on this clonotype: The CDR3 carries no conserved terminal phenylalanine or tryptophan, so it likely arises from a read error. V and J are TRBV4-3 and TRBJ1-2, with D uncertain. Deletions cut 0 bases from V and 1 base from J, with 6 bases between. Looked up from germline, CDR1 is LGHNA and CDR2 is YSLEER. The CDR3 contains 14 residues. For the CDR3, the DNA is TGCGCCAGCAGCCAAGACGGAGGTAACTATGGCTACACCCTC. Translating it yields CASSQDGGNYGYTL.

This chain connects TRBV20-1 to TRBJ2-3; TRBD2 agrees at 12 bases. The V and J ends lost 7 bases and 2 bases, in that order; junction bases with no gene match: 13. CDR3 length: 17 amino acids. CDR1 and CDR2 from the germline V gene are DFQATT and SNEGSKA (reference sequence). CDR3 protein: CSVIPPSGRVYTDTQYF. CDR3 coding DNA: TGCAGTGTTATTCCCCCTAGCGGGAGGGTTTACACAGATACGCAGTATTTT.

This clonotype came up many times. This chain uses TRBV6-1 with TRBJ2-1; D unclear. Germline V gene data show CDR1 as MNHNS and CDR2 as SASEGT. V was clipped by 2 bases and J by 6 bases, with 2 bases between them. The CDR3 length is 11 residues. CDR3 bases: TGTGCCAGCAGTGAACCCAATGAGCAGTTCTTC. It encodes CASSEPNEQFF.

The rearrangement joins TRBV27 to TRBJ2-3; D may be TRBD1 (5 bases). The CDR3 is made up of 12 amino acids. Germline V lookup: CDR1 MNHEY, CDR2 SMNVEV (reference sequence). Trimming pared 5 bases from V and 6 bases from J, leaving 9 bases between. In DNA form, the CDR3 reads TGTGCCAGCAGTGGGGCTTCCGATACGCAGTATTTT. Translation: CASSGASDTQYF.

The table lists this clonotype with a few counts. One end of the junction varies from germline; a read error may be responsible. V is TRBV7-7 and J is TRBJ2-5; 8 positions match TRBD1. The V gene's germline CDR1 is SSHAT and CDR2 FNYEAQ (reference sequence). The CDR3 totals 14 residues. The CDR3 loop is CASSLTGVGETQYF. The CDR3 DNA sequence: TGTGCTAGCAGCCTGACAGGGGTAGGGGAGACCCAGTACTTC.

This rearrangement joins TRBV19 to TRBJ1-3; D is unresolved. V lost 5 bases, J lost 7 bases, and 6 bases lay in between. CDR1 and CDR2 from the germline V gene are LNHDA and SQIVND (reference sequence). The CDR3 loop spans 11 amino acids. CDR3 sequence (DNA): TGTGCCAGTAGTGACGGCAACACCATATATTTT. Amino acid sequence: CASSDGNTIYF.

The gene calls are TRBV20-1 and TRBJ2-6; the match to TRBD1 covers 8 bases. This CDR3 has 21 residues. Germline CDR1 is DFQATT and CDR2 is SNEGSKA (reference sequence). V lost 1 base, J lost 0 bases, and 17 bases stayed unmatched. CDR3 sequence: CSARGTGFPTDSSSGANVLTF. The CDR3 coding sequence is TGCAGTGCTAGAGGGACAGGGTTCCCAACTGACTCGAGCTCTGGGGCCAACGTCCTGACTTTC.

This clonotype showed up many times. The chain employs TRBV20-1 and TRBJ2-5; 14 bases are a match to TRBD2. Germline V lookup: CDR1 DFQATT, CDR2 SNEGSKA (reference sequence). The CDR3 loop spans 15 amino acids. V lost 6 bases and J lost 5; bases outside the gene matches: 8. This chain's CDR3 is CSAGGLAGARETQYF. The CDR3 coding sequence is TGCAGTGCGGGGGGACTAGCGGGAGCGCGGGAGACCCAGTACTTC.

The chain combines TRBV7-3 with TRBJ2-2; 7 positions agree with TRBD1. After removal of 4 bases from V and 6 bases from J, the junction contained 11 bases not matched to a gene. The germline gives CDR1 SGHTA, CDR2 FQGTGA. This CDR3 comprises 16 residues. CDR3: CASSSARQGRPGELFF. As DNA, the CDR3 is TGTGCCAGCAGCTCCGCTCGACAGGGACGGCCCGGGGAGCTGTTTTTT.

This clonotype was counted many times. The V gene is TRBV9, the J gene TRBJ1-6; D is possibly TRBD1 (5 bases). V was pared by 0 bases and J by 7 bases, with 11 bases between. There are 15 residues in the CDR3. CDR1 and CDR2 (germline): SGDLS, YYNGEE. CDR3 region: CASSVAGTDNSPLHF. CDR3 coding DNA: TGTGCCAGCAGCGTAGCCGGGACGGACAATTCACCCCTCCACTTT.